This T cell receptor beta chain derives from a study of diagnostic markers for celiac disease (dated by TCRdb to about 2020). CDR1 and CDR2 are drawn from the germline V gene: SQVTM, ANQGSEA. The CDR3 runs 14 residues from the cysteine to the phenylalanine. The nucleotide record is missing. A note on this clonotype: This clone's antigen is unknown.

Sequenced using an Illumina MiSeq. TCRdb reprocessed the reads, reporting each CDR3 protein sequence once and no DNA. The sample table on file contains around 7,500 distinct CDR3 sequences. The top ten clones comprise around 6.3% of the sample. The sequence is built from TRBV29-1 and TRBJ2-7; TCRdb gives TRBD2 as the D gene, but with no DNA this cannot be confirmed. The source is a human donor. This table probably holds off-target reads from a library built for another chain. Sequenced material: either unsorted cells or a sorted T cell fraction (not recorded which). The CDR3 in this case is CSVVSGRASYEQYF.